This record covers a single T cell receptor (beta chain). The target of this receptor is not known. Per-nucleotide qualities are absent, and no much larger clonotype sits a single base away. Receptor libraries were prepared by PCR. The sequencer was an Illumina HiSeq 2500. To reduce PCR and sequencing biases, unique molecular identifiers were incorporated into the TCR beta cDNA libraries. About 500,000 cDNA molecules were obtained for every 1 to 10 million input T cells, so each molecule roughly corresponded to one T cell. The same protocol used for the earlier healthy control dataset was applied to prepare and sequence the patient libraries. Samples belonging to the same batch were prepared together, multiplexed and sequenced on a shared HiSeq lane. The original methods were these. Raw barcoded reads were processed with MIGEC, discarding single-read molecular identifier groups before consensus assembly and CDR3 extraction. Clonotype tables were post-analysed with VDJtools, normalizing diversity by down-sampling all datasets to the smallest sample size. In repertoire overlap clustering, CDR3 amino acid sequences, but not nucleotide sequences, were matched to correct batch-related cross-sample contamination. In TCRdb, the public reads were trimmed at Q25 with fastp and aligned with MiXCR, with productive beta chains retained. Each CDR3 protein gets just one entry, which takes the most common genes and DNA from the rows behind it. TCRdb's processing, not the authors' own work, is the source of the V and J calls. Here the sample has fewer than 900,000 distinct CDR3 sequences; 35% to 55% occur a single time. The top ten clonotypes cover roughly 5.2% of the sample.

These data come from a study of post-analysis software for immune sequencing data (dated by TCRdb to between 2014 and 2016). In the study overall: The recorded disease courses included relapsing-remitting, secondary progressive and progressive-relapsing multiple sclerosis, and some patients had no subtype annotation. The patient repertoires were set against under 13 previously published healthy control repertoires from donors whose ages ranged from roughly 6 to 26 years. A subset of samples was prepared in parallel using single-end sample barcoding, then pooled and co-amplified after Illumina adapter ligation. What the research found in general, with its limitations: Significantly lower normalized Chao1 diversity was found in multiple sclerosis patients than in controls, suggesting substantial peripheral T-cell clonal expansion. When samples were clustered directly using the F measure, samples prepared in the same batch co-clustered strongly, which prompted a batch-effect correction. The multiple sclerosis patient group was slightly younger than the control group. Significantly higher frequencies in patients than in controls were found for roughly 5 TRBV segments, including TRBV5-6, TRBV5-1 and TRBV20-1.

To demonstrate the VDJtools post-analysis software, the study profiled TCR beta repertoires from the peripheral blood of under 15 young patients with multiple sclerosis. The multiple sclerosis patients were children and adolescents ranging in age from about 6 to 16 years. For CDR1 and CDR2, the germline V gene lists SGHAT and FQNNGV. From the cysteine up to the phenylalanine, the CDR3 has a length of 14 residues. The read is trimmed to its CDR3 DNA, 42 bases read in frame from base 1. Sequencing used blood. The sequence was collected from a girl aged 5-17 years with multiple sclerosis. The chain is assembled from TRBV11-2 and TRBJ2-5; 6 matching bases give a weak D call of TRBD1. TRBJ2-7 explains the end of the DNA better; the J call may be wrong. The bases read TGTGCCAGCAGCTTCCGAGGGGGTCCGGACGAGCAGTACTTC. This encodes CASSFRGGPDEQYF.